The next 28 T cell receptor beta chains were all read from a single sample in a study of blood T cell repertoires in COVID-19. Sequencing was performed with immunoSEQ multiplex PCR; in TCRdb, only in-frame clones are kept and a portion is missing. Of fewer than 150,000 clones listed, under 90% are singletons. Input material: peripheral blood. The receptor set was obtained from a woman aged 80 or over in a cohort sampled during active or convalescent COVID-19.

This chain uses TRBV30 with TRBJ2-2; D may be TRBD2 (5 bases). This CDR3 is built from 12 residues. V lost 5 bases and J 7 bases, leaving 11 bases between the germline ends. Germline CDR1 and CDR2: GTSNPN and SVGIG (reference sequence). DNA of the CDR3: TGTGCCTGGGACCGAGGGAGCGGGGAGCTGTTTTTT. This codes for CAWDRGSGELFF.

The CDR3 bases are TGCGCCAGCAATCACGGGACAGAAATAAACTACGAGCAGTACGTC. Its protein product is CASNHGTEINYEQYV. The gene calls are TRBV10-1 and TRBJ2-7, with 7 bases fitting TRBD1. Per germline, CDR1 WNHNN and CDR2 SYGVQD (reference sequence). This CDR3 is 15 amino acids long. V trimming: 7 bases; J trimming: 3 bases; junction bases outside the gene matches: 12.

The chain has TRBV6-1 and TRBJ1-2, with 8 bases lining up with TRBD1. CDR1 is MNHNS and CDR2 is SASEGT in the germline V gene. The trim removed 3 bases at V and 8 bases at J, leaving 11 bases unmatched. The CDR3 has 15 amino acids. The CDR3 sequence is CASSEAGGANSGYTF. CDR3 bases: TGTGCCAGCAGTGAGGCAGGGGGCGCCAACTCCGGCTACACCTTC.

V gene TRBV5-1 combines with J gene TRBJ2-3; 10 nucleotides agree with TRBD2. The CDR3 sequence is 17 residues long. V dropped 5 bases and J dropped 2; count of bases not matched to a gene: 11. Germline CDR1 is SGHRS and CDR2 is YFSETQ. CDR3 sequence (DNA): TGCGCCAGCAGTCCCCTGGAACTAGCGGGGACCACAGATACGCAGTATTTT. It yields the protein CASSPLELAGTTDTQYF.

The genes are TRBV2 and TRBJ1-1; no definite D call. Trimming removed 2 bases at V and 10 bases at J, with 11 bases between. Germline V CDR1 and CDR2: SNHLY, FYNNEI. The CDR3 runs 12 residues. The DNA for the CDR3 is TGTGCCAGCAGTGAATCTCTCGGAGGAGCTTTCTTT. Amino acids: CASSESLGGAFF.

The CDR3 nucleotides read TGTGCCAGCAGTTTAGATCATTTGCGGCAGCCCCAGCATTTT. Amino acids: CASSLDHLRQPQHF. This chain uses TRBV27 with TRBJ1-5, with no clear D. Looked up from germline, CDR1 is MNHEY and CDR2 is SMNVEV (reference sequence). The CDR3 is 14 residues long. V dropped 2 bases and J dropped 7 bases, with 12 bases sitting between them.

The chain is built from TRBV24-1 and TRBJ1-3; TRBD1 matches 12 bases. In germline, CDR1 is KGHDR, CDR2 SFDVKD. This CDR3 spans 16 amino acids. The V segment lost 9 bases and the J segment 1 base; nucleotides outside the gene matches: 6. CDR3 residues: CATGTGGKVSGNTIYF. CDR3 sequence (DNA): TGTGCCACCGGGACAGGGGGCAAAGTATCTGGAAACACCATATATTTT.

CDR3 sequence reads: CASSQEGSSGGVSRVKNIQYF. DNA for the CDR3: TGCGCCAGCAGCCAAGAAGGATCCAGCGGGGGTGTTAGCAGGGTCAAAAACATTCAGTACTTC. The chain couples TRBV4-1 to TRBJ2-4; 8 nucleotides match TRBD2. Germline trimming cut 0 bases from V and 3 bases from J; bases unmatched to any gene: 19. Germline lookup yields CDR1 MGHRA and CDR2 YSYEKL. This CDR3 is built from 21 residues.

This clone was counted only a few times. The DNA of the CDR3 is TGTGCCAGCAGTTTCGGGGGTTACGGCTACACCTTC. This sequence encodes CASSFGGYGYTF. This rearrangement joins TRBV12-3 or TRBV12-4 to TRBJ1-2; D is possibly TRBD1 (5 bases). Trimming took off 3 bases at V and 8 bases at J, with 10 bases between the two ends. CDR3 length equals 12 residues.

The V gene is TRBV19, the J gene TRBJ1-6; 9 bases are shared with TRBD1. The germline V gene encodes CDR1 LNHDA and CDR2 SQIVND (reference sequence). Trimming removed 6 bases from V and 6 bases from J; junction bases left unmatched: 9. The CDR3 length is 16 residues. This CDR3 is CASRDPGQGLNSPLHF. In nucleotides, the CDR3 is TGTGCCAGTAGAGACCCCGGACAGGGGCTTAATTCACCCCTCCACTTT.

CDR3 loop: CASSQGTSSQPPNTGELFF. The DNA for the CDR3 is TGTGCCAGCAGCCAAGGGACTAGCTCACAACCACCGAACACCGGGGAGCTGTTTTTT. The chain recombines TRBV3-1 (or the pseudogene TRBV3-2) with TRBJ2-2; 8 nucleotides agree with TRBD2. Trimming took 1 base from V and 0 from J; bases not matched to a gene: 10. In germline, CDR1 is LGHDT, CDR2 YNNKEL (reference sequence). The length of the CDR3 is 19 residues.

This chain links TRBV6-1 with TRBJ2-7; 8 bases fit TRBD2. Germline trimming cut 2 bases from V and 2 bases from J; bases unmatched to any gene: 5. This CDR3 is built from 15 residues. Per germline, CDR1 MNHNS and CDR2 SASEGT. The CDR3 coding sequence is TGTGCCAGCAGTGAACGGGGGGGGACGCCCTACGAGCAGTACTTC. This translates into CASSERGGTPYEQYF.

This chain joins TRBV19 and TRBJ2-5; D is perhaps TRBD1 (5 bases). Looked up from germline, CDR1 is LNHDA and CDR2 is SQIVND (reference sequence). V was shortened by 8 bases and J by 5 bases, with 15 bases between the two germline ends. The CDR3 is 13 residues long. The CDR3 DNA is TGTGCCAGTGGACACGTGGGGCGGGAGACCCAGTACTTC. Amino acids: CASGHVGRETQYF. Together with reference TRBV19 and TRBJ2-5, the CDR3 gives the full variable domain: DGGITQSPKYLFRKEGQNVTLSCEQNLNHDAMYWYRQDPGQGLRLIYYSQIVNDFQKGDIAEGYSVSREKKESFPLTVTSAQKNPTAFYLCASGHVGRETQYFGPGTRLLVL.

The rearrangement uses TRBV4-1 and TRBJ2-3, with a possible D match to TRBD1 (5 bases). Trimming removed 0 bases at V and 0 bases at J, with 10 bases between. Germline loops: CDR1 MGHRA, CDR2 YSYEKL. The CDR3 contains 16 residues. The DNA for the CDR3 is TGCGCCAGCAGCCAAGACAGGGTACCAAGCACAGATACGCAGTATTTT. Protein: CASSQDRVPSTDTQYF.

The count of this clone is one. The chain carries TRBV5-1 and TRBJ2-1; 12 positions agree with TRBD2. The ends lost 4 bases at V and 2 bases at J; junction bases unmatched: 4. The length of the CDR3 is 16 residues. Germline V gives CDR1 SGHRS, CDR2 YFSETQ. In DNA, the CDR3 is TGCGCCAGCAGCCCAGGACTAGCGGGGACCTACAATGAGCAGTTCTTC. Translating it yields CASSPGLAGTYNEQFF.

The chain recombines TRBV19 with TRBJ2-3; 7 bases map to TRBD2. Trimming took 5 bases from V and 2 from J; bases not matched to a gene: 13. CDR3 size: 17 residues. Germline V gives CDR1 LNHDA, CDR2 SQIVND (reference sequence). The CDR3 loop is CASSVVGAGTLTDTQYF. DNA of the CDR3: TGTGCCAGTAGTGTAGTTGGAGCGGGGACTCTCACAGATACGCAGTATTTT.

The gene calls are TRBV5-1 and TRBJ1-1; D gene ambiguous. CDR3 length equals 13 residues. Germline loops: CDR1 SGHRS, CDR2 YFSETQ. V was shortened by 2 bases and J by 0 bases, with 5 bases between the two germline ends. For the CDR3, the DNA is TGCGCCAGCAGCTTATCGGTGAACACTGAAGCTTTCTTT. Its protein is CASSLSVNTEAFF. Variable domain in full (rest from reference TRBV5-1 and TRBJ1-1): KAGVTQTPRYLIKTRGQQVTLSCSPISGHRSVSWYQQTPGQGLQFLFEYFSETQRNKGNFPGRFSGRQFSNSRSEMNVSTLELGDSALYLCASSLSVNTEAFFGQGTRLTVV.

This chain links TRBV14 with TRBJ1-1; 8 nucleotides align to TRBD1. The CDR3 runs to 16 residues. Germline V CDR1 and CDR2: SGHDN, FVKESK. Germline trimming cut 2 bases from V and 2 bases from J; bases unmatched to any gene: 7. Here the CDR3 DNA reads TGTGCCAGCAGCCAAACAGGGGGAGTCCGAAACACTGAAGCTTTCTTT. Translated, it gives CASSQTGGVRNTEAFF.

V usage is TRBV2 and J usage is TRBJ1-5; 8 nucleotides agree with TRBD1. V dropped 5 bases and J dropped 2; count of bases not matched to a gene: 2. The V gene's germline CDR1 is SNHLY and CDR2 FYNNEI. The CDR3 covers 14 residues. The CDR3 bases are TGTGCCAGCAGTCTGACAGGGGGCAATCAGCCCCAGCATTTT. This sequence encodes CASSLTGGNQPQHF.

J is TRBJ2-5 and V is TRBV10-3, with 9 bases identical to TRBD2. CDR3 size: 15 residues. With 4 bases clipped from V and 2 bases from J, the junction kept 5 bases outside the gene matches. Germline loops: CDR1 ENHRY, CDR2 SYGVKD. The CDR3 loop reads CAISGSSGGQETQYF. In nucleotides, the CDR3 is TGTGCCATCAGTGGAAGTAGCGGGGGACAAGAGACCCAGTACTTC.

This rearrangement joins TRBV6-5 to TRBJ2-5; D is possibly TRBD2 (6 bases). The germline V gene has CDR1 MNHEY and CDR2 SVGAGI. V was shortened by 0 bases and J by 3 bases, with 14 bases between the two germline ends. CDR3 size: 16 residues. The CDR3 loop reads CASSYSPTSLEETQYF. CDR3 bases: TGTGCCAGCAGTTACTCCCCGACTAGTCTTGAAGAGACCCAGTACTTC.

The rearrangement links TRBV21-1 to TRBJ2-7; the table's D gene call, TRBD2, was not cross checked with the DNA. TRBV21-1 is a known pseudogene. CDR3 length: 12 residues. Here the CDR3 reads CASFHRGNEQYV. The CDR3 DNA follows: TGTGCCAGCTTTCATCGGGGGAACGAGCAGTACGTC.

The rearrangement links TRBV20-1 to TRBJ1-4; the D is unclear. The V gene's germline CDR1 is DFQATT and CDR2 SNEGSKA (reference sequence). The length of the CDR3 is 12 residues. V lost 3 bases, J lost 7 bases, and 9 bases lay in between. The CDR3 DNA reads TGCAGTGCTAGTACCTTCGGTGAAAAACTGTTTTTT. This translates into CSASTFGEKLFF.

The rearrangement joins TRBV29-1 to TRBJ1-2; 7 nucleotides line up with TRBD1. From germline, CDR1 is SQVTM and CDR2 ANQGSEA. CDR3 length equals 13 residues. The V gene end was trimmed by 7 bases and the J gene end by 1 base; junction bases not matched to a gene: 6. CDR3 sequence (DNA): TGCAGCGCCCGGGACAGCTTTAACTATGGCTACACCTTC. This gives the protein CSARDSFNYGYTF. Full variable domain (missing parts from reference TRBV29-1 and TRBJ1-2): SAVISQKPSRDICQRGTSLTIQCQVDSQVTMMFWYRQQPGQSLTLIATANQGSEATYESGFVIDKFPISRPNLTFSTLTVSNMSPEDSSIYLCSARDSFNYGYTFGSGTRLTVV.

The chain uses TRBV24-1 and TRBJ2-1; a weak D match, TRBD1 (8 bases). With 6 bases removed from V and 16 bases from J, the gap between germline ends came to 24 bases. The germline gives CDR1 KGHDR, CDR2 SFDVKD. This CDR3 spans 14 amino acids. CDR3 nucleotides: TGTGCCACCAGTACTAGGGACAGGCCCGCGGGAGCTTTCTTC. It yields the protein CATSTRDRPAGAFF.

V is TRBV4-2 and J is TRBJ1-4; 10 bases line up with TRBD1. Per the germline V gene, CDR1 is LGHNA and CDR2 is YNFKEQ. The ends lost 4 bases at V and 5 bases at J; junction bases unmatched: 10. CDR3 size: 17 residues. Written as DNA, the CDR3 is TGTGCCAGCAGCCGTTCTACCGGGACAGGGGCCAATGAAAAACTGTTTTTT. Amino acid sequence: CASSRSTGTGANEKLFF.

This clone was counted only a few times. The genes are TRBV6-6 and TRBJ1-5, with 9 bases lining up with TRBD1. The CDR3 is made up of 14 amino acids. With V trimmed by 4 bases and J by 7 bases, 5 bases remained unmatched. Germline assignment: CDR1 MNHNY and CDR2 SVGAGI (reference sequence). The CDR3 DNA sequence: TGTGCCAGCAGTTCAAGCGACAGGGGGCAGCCCCAGCATTTT. This gives the protein CASSSSDRGQPQHF.

The genes are TRBV5-1 and TRBJ2-2, with 10 bases matching TRBD2. Germline V gene data show CDR1 as SGHRS and CDR2 as YFSETQ. The CDR3 totals 17 residues. V trimming: 2 bases; J trimming: 7 bases; junction bases outside the gene matches: 11. The CDR3 loop is CASSFIAGGSRHGELFF. The CDR3 region has the DNA TGCGCCAGCAGCTTTATAGCGGGGGGCAGTCGTCACGGGGAGCTGTTTTTT.